These T cell receptor beta chains were read from a single sample in a study of regulatory T cells in long-lasting Graves disease. One entry per CDR3 protein, called by TCRdb with MiXCR from the multiplex PCR reads. This table holds roughly 610,000 distinct CDR3 sequences, 15% to 20% found once. The data were also submitted as part of a second study, on T cells in Graves' hyperthyroidism and ophthalmopathy.

This sample comprised peripheral blood mononuclear cells (PBMCs), obtained at new diagnosis, from a patient treated with antithyroid drugs. The receptors shown here come from a man aged 18 to 35 with Graves disease. The CDR3 runs from the conserved cysteine through the conserved F or W. D genes are given only for firm matches. Clone size is given for some rows only: seen once, a few or many times, or a class if the clone is expanded.

abundance: many
v_gene: TRBV6-1
len: 15
j_gene: TRBJ2-2
d_gene: NA
CDR3nt: TGTGCCACCAGTAAAAGGGCAGGGCGAACCGGGGAGCTGTTTTTT
CDR3aa: CATSKRAGRTGELFF

abundance: NA
v_gene: TRBV7-9
len: 14
j_gene: TRBJ1-1
d_gene: NA
CDR3nt: TGTGCCAGCAGCGAGGAGGGGGTTGGCACTGAAGCTTTCTTT
CDR3aa: CASSEEGVGTEAFF

abundance: NA
v_gene: TRBV6-1
len: 15
j_gene: TRBJ1-1
d_gene: TRBD1
CDR3nt: TGTGCCAGCAGTACCATCGGGACAGGTTCGGGTGAAGCTTTCTTT
CDR3aa: CASSTIGTGSGEAFF

abundance: NA
v_gene: TRBV27
len: 16
j_gene: TRBJ1-6
d_gene: NA
CDR3nt: TGTGCCAGCAGTGCCGTCCAGCAAATTCACCGGATATCCCTCCACTTT
CDR3aa: CASSAVQQIHRISLHF

abundance: few
v_gene: TRBV7-9
len: 15
j_gene: TRBJ2-7
d_gene: NA
CDR3nt: TGTGCCAGCAGTGACACAGGGGACTTCCCCTACGAGCAGTACTTC
CDR3aa: CASSDTGDFPYEQYF

abundance: few
v_gene: TRBV19
len: 15
j_gene: TRBJ2-7
d_gene: TRBD1
CDR3nt: TGTGCCAGTAGTGCCGGATCCGGGACAGCCTACGAGCAGTACTTC
CDR3aa: CASSAGSGTAYEQYF

abundance: many
v_gene: TRBV12-3/TRBV12-4
len: 13
j_gene: TRBJ1-1
d_gene: TRBD1
CDR3nt: TGTGCCAGCCGACAGGGATGGGACACTGAAGCTTTCTTT
CDR3aa: CASRQGWDTEAFF

abundance: many
v_gene: TRBV20-1
len: 11
j_gene: TRBJ2-7
d_gene: NA
CDR3nt: TGCAGTGCTAGCGGGAGCTACGAGCAGTACTTC
CDR3aa: CSASGSYEQYF

abundance: many
v_gene: TRBV12-3/TRBV12-4
len: 13
j_gene: TRBJ2-2
d_gene: NA
CDR3nt: TGTGCCAGCTGCGTCGGTGGCGCCGGGGAGCTGTTTTTT
CDR3aa: CASCVGGAGELFF

abundance: many
v_gene: TRBV12-3/TRBV12-4
len: 14
j_gene: TRBJ1-5
d_gene: TRBD1
CDR3nt: TGTGCCAGCAGTCGGGACAGGGAGAGTCAGCCCCAGCATTTT
CDR3aa: CASSRDRESQPQHF

abundance: NA
v_gene: TRBV19
len: 12
j_gene: TRBJ1-2
d_gene: NA
CDR3nt: TGTGCCAGTAGTATAGAAGACTATGGCTACACCTTC
CDR3aa: CASSIEDYGYTF